This TCR beta chain was captured by sequencing in a study of cytomegalovirus exposure and HLA in healthy donors listed by TCRdb under 2017. For the study in its entirety: According to an earlier analysis of 587 of the donors, about 190 million T cells yielded 120 million or so unique TCR beta sequences and around 280 Gb of sequence data. Along with the roughly 700-subject first cohort, a separate validation cohort of roughly 110 different subjects was used. Rather than using new phenotypic data, the later analysis identified candidate immune exposures from TCR beta sequences and from how often those sequences occurred across donors. An early release covering about 600 HLA-typed donors comprised about 300 gigabases of sequencing data and tens of millions of unique TCR sequences. In an earlier analysis of more than 550 of the donors, high-throughput TCR beta sequencing was used to judge whether each TCR beta V gene segment behaved as functional or pseudogenic. The genetic ancestry cluster associated with self-reported Caucasian donors included 70% to 85% of the approximately 410 genotyped donors. Across approximately 420 genotyped donors of the cohort, an average of roughly 250,000 unique TCR beta nucleotide sequences per donor were sequenced, and 15% to 20% of those sequences were non-productive. Every repertoire in the discovery cohort had been generated on one and the same sequencing platform. Donor age, sex, ethnicity and CMV serostatus were compiled together with the repertoire data. Typing coverage differed by locus: A, B, C, DRB1 and DQB1 were typed in roughly 620-630 donors, DQA1 in 522, DPA1 in 600 to 610, and DPB1 in 472. The study aimed to test whether signatures of past pathogen exposure could be identified by cataloging public T cell receptors. In a later genetic analysis, genome-wide SNP genotypes for about three fifths of the roughly 670 donors were used, and that subset was treated as a discovery cohort. To predict cytomegalovirus infection status, the study combined high-throughput TCR immunosequencing, statistical association of individual TCRs with disease status, and machine learning. To study patterns of TCR occurrence, a later analysis re-analyzed previously published TCR beta repertoires from 600 to 750 donors and added high-resolution HLA genotyping. The T cell repertoires of 700 or so subjects were profiled by immunosequencing and related to cytomegalovirus serostatus. A handful of DR-DQ haplotypes were handled as single units for association and clustering because linkage in the cohort was strong. HLA typing included class I and class II loci at four-digit resolution. Overall study results and their limits: In a later analysis, the rate of TCR association differed among HLA loci, with DRB1 alleles having the most associated TCRs and HLA-C alleles having the fewest. According to a later analysis, parvovirus B19, influenza, CMV and Epstein-Barr virus appeared linked to several top co-occurrence clusters. According to a later genetic analysis, donors in an Asian-associated ancestry cluster had fewer N-insertions in productive TCRs than the roughly 670-donor mean. Most TCR sequences were observed very rarely across donors, whereas some public TCRs were present in many individuals. The study listed 150 to 200 TCR beta chains as associated with cytomegalovirus. HLA typing was unavailable for some donors at each locus, so association tests used only the typed subset. Linkage disequilibrium might explain the correlated functional status among segregating V segments, but an unknown experimental factor could not be excluded. Cytomegalovirus status was reported to be diagnosed by the classifier with high specificity and sensitivity in both the original and validation cohorts. CMV serostatus was the only immune exposure information available for the cohort. When HLA alleles, especially DR and DQ, strongly co-occurred, TCR associations were difficult to assign to individual alleles. In vitro tests confirmed that a few of the cytomegalovirus-associated TCR beta chains recognize cytomegalovirus antigens. The cohort was sequenced for TCR beta chains only, and without alpha or paired-chain data the features that could be detected were limited. An association between a missense DCLRE1C variant and V-gene and J-gene trimming of TCR beta chains was found in a later genetic analysis and replicated in an independent cohort. Because counts were too low, some 16 rarely observed V segments, including chromosome 9 orphons, were excluded from the earlier analysis of some 540 of the donors. Roughly uniform sequencing depth across donors was assumed in presence/absence analyses, although this assumption may not hold. A later analysis found that most CMV-associated TCR beta chains appeared HLA-restricted, with HLA associations seemingly driven largely by CMV exposure. At a false discovery rate of 0.05, a later analysis linked 15,000 to 20,000 TCR beta sequences to specific HLA alleles. A cluster of highly shared sequence variants was judged likely to be a technical artifact of the sequencing pipeline. In an earlier analysis of approximately 600 of the donors, most TCR beta V segments were observed in productive rearrangements about 87% or about 30% of the time, broadly matching IMGT annotations. The authors suggested that the approach could potentially be generalized to other disease states and immunological phenotypes. A later analysis found that HLA-associated TCR beta chains were more clonally expanded and had lower generation probabilities than equally common non-associated chains. A further reported finding was that TCR beta sequences accurately predicted the HLA-A and HLA-B alleles for most subjects in the first cohort. Because the 87-base-pair reads could not distinguish some IMGT-functional V segments, including TRBV6-2 and TRBV6-3, those segments were excluded.

Regarding this clone: Its antigen is still unknown. There are no base qualities to consult, and no much larger clone falls within one base.

The cohort was made up of roughly 670 healthy bone marrow donors. At the time of sampling, all cohort members were nominally healthy, though unrecorded immune exposures were likely present. The donor was CMV seropositive and was included in the group of 270 or so seropositive cohort members. A peripheral blood sample was collected from each donor, and TCR beta sequencing was performed on peripheral blood mononuclear cells. The Qiagen DNeasy Blood Extraction Kit was used to extract genomic DNA from the blood cell samples. From its cysteine to its phenylalanine, the CDR3 spans 15 amino acids. Just the 45-base CDR3 DNA is kept, in frame starting at base 1. CDR1 and CDR2, looked up from the germline V gene (reference sequence), are MNHNY and SVGAGI. The V end loses 4 bases and the J end loses 5 bases, and a stretch of 18 bases separates them. Library prep was done by the immunoSEQ multiplex PCR assay. For the multiplex PCR, a mixture combining 60 forward primers for TCR Vbeta segments and 13 reverse primers for TCR Jbeta segments was used. The CDR3 region of rearranged TCR beta genes was amplified from genomic DNA by a multiplex PCR assay. Amplified TCR beta libraries were sequenced as 87-base-pair reads on the Illumina HiSeq System. Under the source paper's analysis protocol: A later analysis counted approximately 76 million unique TCR beta chains across the 650 to 800 repertoires, and 10 million to 12 million of these chains were shared by at least two donors. Raw reads were error-corrected and collapsed into unique sequences by a nearest-neighbor algorithm in which closely related sequences were merged to remove PCR and sequencing errors. CDR3 sequences were aligned to IMGT reference sequences to assign V, D and J gene segments. For a sequence to be retained, at least a six-nucleotide match to both a V gene segment and a J gene segment was required. A rearrangement was called productive if the CDR3 had no stop codons and remained in frame with V and J, and every other rearrangement was called non-productive. Following IMGT convention, CDR3 was defined as the stretch from the second conserved V-encoded cysteine up to the conserved J-encoded phenylalanine. The earlier analysis of fewer than 750 of the donors excluded sequences that lacked an unambiguous match to a single V gene segment. In an earlier analysis of a few hundred of the donors, V segments were called functional above 56.7% productive rearrangements and were called segregating when the between-donor standard deviation exceeded 5%. A statistical classification framework was developed to diagnose cytomegalovirus status using the catalog of TCR beta chain sequences. In a later analysis, TCR nucleotide sequences were compared against IMGT/GENE-DB human TR gene sequences so that V and J genes could be assigned. The TCRdist pipeline was used in a later analysis to assign CDR3 sequences and most-parsimonious VDJ recombination scenarios. In a later analysis, each TCR beta chain was defined by its CDR3 amino acid sequence together with its V-gene family, and reads lacking a unique V-gene family were excluded. A later analysis removed 600 or so highly shared, low-generation-probability nucleotide sequences to deal with suspected cross-contamination and a sequencing artifact. In a later analysis, a clonal expansion index for each public chain was calculated from normalized within-repertoire ranks of inferred template counts. In a later analysis, generation probabilities were computed with a VDJ recombination model fitted to out-of-frame rearrangements, and the resulting probabilities were checked against IGoR. In a later analysis, TCR-TCR, TCR-HLA and TCR-CMV co-occurrence was scored with hypergeometric tests, and a repertoire-size bias correction was applied to TCR pairs. A later analysis estimated false discovery rates by permuting HLA or CMV assignments 20 times. In a later analysis, co-occurring TCRs were grouped using DBSCAN, and TCRdist sequence similarity was added for clustering within HLA-allele-positive subsets. Repertoires with fewer than 30,000 or more than 120,000 public chains were left out of co-occurrence clustering, as were a handful of repertoires with anomalous nucleotide sharing. TCRdb took this table from immuneACCESS and kept in-frame rearrangements with V and J called. Such tables lack part of the clones; where checked against another copy, unresolved V genes explain under half of the gap, and the rest is unexplained. That table is the source of V, J and clone size, and D and trimming were worked out from the DNA. The sample table records roughly 120,000 clones; roughly 76% of these occur just once. The top ten hold about 13% of the sample.

The sequence derives from a woman in her sixties or seventies in good health and CMV-seropositive. The V and J genes are TRBV6-6 and TRBJ2-7, with TRBD2 as a weak D call on 5 bases. The specimen sequenced was PBMCs. The bases are TGTGCCAGCAGTTGGGGTTCGGGGTCCCAGGACGAGCAGTACTTC. It codes for CASSWGSGSQDEQYF.